These 14 T cell receptor beta chains were all obtained from the same sample, sequenced in a study of CD8 T cells in Susac syndrome. An amount of RNA that ranged from roughly 0.45 to 1 ug was reverse transcribed with random hexamers. A single record per CDR3 protein comes from TCRdb applying MiXCR to the immunoSEQ multiplex PCR reads. This sample has just over 150,000 distinct CDR3 sequences, with over 95% found just once. The sample consisted of CD8+ T cells from PBMCs. The receptors derive from a human donor with multiple sclerosis.

The CDR3 DNA is TGCGCCAGCAGCATAACAAGGGAGTCGGATGAGCAGTTCTTC. It encodes CASSITRESDEQFF. This chain uses TRBV4-1 with TRBJ2-1; D is possibly TRBD2 (5 bases). The CDR3 covers 14 residues. CDR1 is MGHRA, CDR2 YSYEKL, per germline. Deletions cut 5 bases from V and 8 bases from J, with 16 bases between.

This clonotype was seen only a few times. The chain is built from TRBV9 and TRBJ2-1, with TRBD1 matching 7 bases. Germline loops: CDR1 SGDLS, CDR2 YYNGEE. V shed 4 bases, J shed 6 bases, and the junction held 4 bases outside the gene matches. The CDR3 extends over 13 amino acids. The CDR3 spells CASSPGTANEQFF. The CDR3 DNA is TGTGCCAGCAGCCCAGGGACAGCCAATGAGCAGTTCTTC.

Of note for this clonotype: The junction shows a germline mismatch at one end, possibly a read error. The chain couples TRBV20-1 to TRBJ1-4; D remains unclear. Germline CDR1 and CDR2: DFQATT and SNEGSKA (reference sequence). The length of the CDR3 is 10 residues. The CDR3 DNA sequence: TGCAGCGCTAGAAAAGCTGAACTGTTTTTT. This translates into CSARKAELFF.

The rearrangement joins TRBV20-1 to TRBJ2-7, with D maybe TRBD2 (7 bases). The CDR3 contains 13 residues. CDR1 DFQATT and CDR2 SNEGSKA come from the germline V gene (reference sequence). Trimming stripped 4 bases from V and 4 bases from J, with 14 bases between. The CDR3 DNA follows: TGCAGTGCTATTGAGGGGGGGTCGTACGAGCAGTACTTC. Translation: CSAIEGGSYEQYF.

The genes are TRBV30 and TRBJ1-1; no reliable D call. V gave up 2 bases and J gave up 1 base, with 5 bases separating them. This CDR3 spans 12 amino acids. Germline CDR1 GTSNPN, CDR2 SVGIG (reference sequence). The CDR3: CAWSSGNTEAFF. Written as DNA, the CDR3 is TGTGCCTGGAGTTCAGGGAACACTGAAGCTTTCTTT. Variable domain in full (rest from reference TRBV30 and TRBJ1-1): SQTIHQWPATLVQPVGSPLSLECTVEGTSNPNLYWYRQAAGRGLQLLFYSVGIGQISSEVPQNLSASRPQDRQFILSSKKLLLSDSGFYLCAWSSGNTEAFFGQGTRLTVV.

The chain is built from TRBV28 and TRBJ2-7; no clear D gene. Looked up from germline, CDR1 is MDHEN and CDR2 is SYDVKM. V dropped 4 bases and J dropped 2 bases, with 12 bases sitting between them. The CDR3 loop spans 14 amino acids. DNA for the CDR3: TGTGCCAGCAGTTCCCCGGCGATAGCCTACGAGCAGTACTTC. Residues: CASSSPAIAYEQYF.

The CDR3 nucleotides are TGCAGTGCTAGTAGCACGGCCGGGAGGTCCCAGCATTTT. As protein: CSASSTAGRSQHF. The chain joins TRBV20-1 to TRBJ1-5; D call uncertain. This CDR3 has 13 residues. The germline V gene has CDR1 DFQATT and CDR2 SNEGSKA (reference sequence). Trimming pared 3 bases from V and 11 bases from J, leaving 17 bases between.

The chain recombines TRBV7-8 with TRBJ2-1, with 9 bases identical to TRBD2. J lost 6 bases, V lost 5 bases, and 11 bases had no gene match. The CDR3 loop spans 16 amino acids. Germline V gives CDR1 SGHVS, CDR2 FQNEAQ. The CDR3 sequence: CASSDQGGLAGNEQFF. CDR3 in DNA: TGTGCCAGCAGCGACCAGGGGGGACTAGCCGGCAATGAGCAGTTCTTC.

V and J are TRBV30 and TRBJ1-2, with 8 nucleotides matching TRBD1. Unmatched junction bases numbered 6, after V lost 5 bases and J lost 4 bases. The CDR3 sequence is 13 residues long. Germline CDR1 and CDR2: GTSNPN and SVGIG (reference sequence). CDR3 bases: TGTGCCTGGGGGAACAGGGGGATCTATGGCTACACCTTC. Translating it yields CAWGNRGIYGYTF.

The rearrangement joins TRBV9 to TRBJ1-6; 8 bases map to TRBD1. Germline V lookup: CDR1 SGDLS, CDR2 YYNGEE. The V segment lost 4 bases and the J segment 9 bases; nucleotides outside the gene matches: 6. The CDR3 is 14 amino acids. CDR3 in DNA: TGTGCCAGCAGCCCCGGGCAGGGGGCTTCACCCCTCCACTTT. It codes for CASSPGQGASPLHF.

The V call is TRBV19, the J call TRBJ2-1; D may be TRBD1 (7 bases). CDR3 length equals 15 residues. Deletions cut 5 bases from V and 0 bases from J, with 11 bases between. Germline lookup yields CDR1 LNHDA and CDR2 SQIVND (reference sequence). CDR3 residues: CASSPQGGSYNEQFF. In DNA form, the CDR3 reads TGTGCCAGTAGTCCCCAGGGGGGCTCCTACAATGAGCAGTTCTTC.

The chain carries TRBV30 and TRBJ1-1; D call uncertain. CDR3 length equals 12 residues. Trimming shortened V by 4 bases and J by 1 base, and 7 bases separated the two germline ends. Germline assignment: CDR1 GTSNPN and CDR2 SVGIG (reference sequence). The CDR3 sequence is CAWTKWNTEAFF. The CDR3 DNA reads TGTGCCTGGACCAAGTGGAACACTGAAGCTTTCTTT.

This rearrangement joins TRBV7-9 to TRBJ1-2; D may be TRBD1 (5 bases). This CDR3 has 14 amino acids. Trimming cost V 5 bases and J 3 bases, with 13 bases left between them. Germline CDR1 SEHNR, CDR2 FQNEAQ (reference sequence). As DNA, the CDR3 is TGTGCCAGCAGCCAGCAGGGAGTGGACTATGGCTACACCTTC. Translating it yields CASSQQGVDYGYTF.

J is TRBJ1-5 and V is TRBV20-1; no clear D gene. The CDR3 is 17 residues long. Trimming stripped 0 bases from V and 2 bases from J, with 17 bases between. CDR1 DFQATT and CDR2 SNEGSKA come from the germline V gene (reference sequence). CDR3 in amino acids: CSARDAGKGWGNQPQHF. Here the CDR3 DNA reads TGCAGTGCTAGAGATGCGGGTAAGGGATGGGGCAATCAGCCCCAGCATTTT.